A single sample is the source of the 11 T cell receptor beta chains below, sequenced in a study of identical twins. TCRdb processed the 5' RACE reads anew with MiXCR; each CDR3 protein has one entry. The sample holds approximately 630,000 distinct CDR3 sequences, 7.1% seen once. These records were also assigned to another study, of yellow fever vaccine responses in identical twins.

The source material was PBMCs. The origin of the receptors is a woman between 18 and 29 years old in good health.

This clonotype appeared many times. V gene TRBV6-1 combines with J gene TRBJ1-2; D possibly corresponds to TRBD1 (6 bases). V dropped 4 bases and J dropped 6 bases, with 9 bases sitting between them. This CDR3 comprises 12 residues. From germline, CDR1 is MNHNS and CDR2 SASEGT. The CDR3 loop reads CASSASGDGYTF. The CDR3 DNA follows: TGTGCCAGCAGTGCCTCAGGGGATGGCTACACCTTC.

There are a few counts of this clonotype. The V and J genes are TRBV2 and TRBJ2-5, with no clear D. Germline V lookup: CDR1 SNHLY, CDR2 FYNNEI. CDR3 size: 13 residues. V lost 3 bases and J 7 bases, leaving 12 bases between the germline ends. The CDR3 is CASSDEGWGTQYF. CDR3 nucleotide sequence: TGTGCCAGCAGTGATGAAGGGTGGGGGACCCAGTACTTC.

This clonotype was seen a handful of times. The chain combines TRBV10-1 with TRBJ2-5; tentative D call: TRBD1 (5 bases). The ends were cut back, 8 bases at V and 5 bases at J, with 15 bases in the middle. CDR1 WNHNN and CDR2 SYGVQD come from the germline V gene (reference sequence). The CDR3 contains 13 residues. The CDR3 DNA reads as TGCGCCAGCTTGGCAGGGCTGAAGGAGACCCAGTACTTC. Translation gives CASLAGLKETQYF.

This clonotype came up a few times. The chain uses TRBV27 and TRBJ2-1, with 9 positions matching TRBD2. Unmatched junction bases numbered 7, after V lost 5 bases and J lost 5 bases. From germline, CDR1 is MNHEY and CDR2 SMNVEV (reference sequence). The CDR3 runs 15 residues. In nucleotides, the CDR3 is TGTGCCAGCAGTCAAAATCGACTAGCGGACAATGAGCAGTTCTTC. This codes for CASSQNRLADNEQFF.

This chain joins TRBV6-1 and TRBJ1-2; 9 bases are shared with TRBD1. With 6 bases clipped from V and 4 bases from J, the junction kept 9 bases outside the gene matches. Germline-derived CDR1 and CDR2 are MNHNS and SASEGT. CDR3 size: 15 residues. The CDR3 region has the DNA TGTGCCAGCAGCTACACAGGGGGCGCTTCCTATGGCTACACCTTC. This gives the protein CASSYTGGASYGYTF.

This chain connects TRBV9 to TRBJ2-3, with TRBD2 matching over 7 bases. Trimming cost V 2 bases and J 2 bases; bases outside gene matches: 2. This CDR3 region has 14 residues. The germline gives CDR1 SGDLS, CDR2 YYNGEE. The CDR3 sequence: CASSVSGNTDTQYF. The CDR3 bases are TGTGCCAGCAGCGTGAGCGGGAACACAGATACGCAGTATTTT.

This clonotype was seen ten or more times. This chain links TRBV3-1 with TRBJ1-1; D is ambiguous. The V end was cut by 5 bases, the J end by 4 bases, with 11 bases between. Germline V CDR1 and CDR2: LGHDT, YNNKEL (reference sequence). The CDR3 length is 13 residues. As DNA, the CDR3 is TGTGCCAGCAGCTCAACGCGGGGCACTGAAGCTTTCTTT. It specifies CASSSTRGTEAFF.

The V gene is TRBV12-3 or TRBV12-4, the J gene TRBJ1-1, with D hard to call. V lost 5 bases and J 0 bases, leaving 13 bases between the germline ends. This CDR3 spans 15 amino acids. CDR3 region: CASSRSITMNTEAFF. The CDR3 nucleotides read TGTGCCAGCAGTCGTTCGATTACCATGAACACTGAAGCTTTCTTT.

A note on this clonotype: One junction end disagrees with the germline gene, perhaps due to a read error. The chain carries TRBV29-1 and TRBJ2-2, with D perhaps given as TRBD1 or TRBD2 (5 bases each). CDR3 size: 13 residues. Germline-derived CDR1 and CDR2 are SQVTM and ANQGSEA. This CDR3 is CSAVGRGTGELFF. For the CDR3, the DNA is TGCAGCGCTGTGGGACGAGGCACCGGAGAGCTGTTTTTT.

This clonotype has ten or more counts. The V call is TRBV2, the J call TRBJ1-6, with D unclear. The CDR3 is 13 amino acids. V was cut by 6 bases and J by 6 bases, with 9 bases left in between. Germline V gene data show CDR1 as SNHLY and CDR2 as FYNNEI. This CDR3 reads CASRTDFNSPLHF. The DNA for the CDR3 is TGTGCCAGCAGAACGGATTTTAATTCACCCCTCCACTTT.

The gene calls are TRBV7-9 and TRBJ1-1; no reliable D call. Per germline, CDR1 SEHNR and CDR2 FQNEAQ (reference sequence). This CDR3 region has 15 residues. The V end lost 1 base, the J end lost 1 base, and 10 bases lay between the germline ends. This CDR3 reads CASSLGQQTNTEAFF. CDR3 nucleotide sequence: TGTGCCAGCAGCTTAGGTCAACAGACGAACACTGAAGCTTTCTTT.